This TCR beta chain came from a study of blood T cell repertoires in COVID-19. Sequencing used immunoSEQ multiplex PCR; TCRdb keeps in-frame clones, though not all of them. The sample includes 160,000 or so clones, 75% to 90% of them seen just once. The sequenced sample consisted of peripheral blood. This clonotype was obtained from a woman aged 40 to 50 with acute or convalescent COVID-19.

CDR3 nucleotide sequence: TGTGCCAGTAGTATCGGCAGGGTGGGTTCACCCCTCCACTTT. Its protein product is CASSIGRVGSPLHF. V usage is TRBV19 and J usage is TRBJ1-6, with D possibly matching TRBD1 (5 bases). The germline CDR1 and CDR2 sequences are LNHDA and SQIVND (reference sequence). The CDR3 length is 14 residues. V gave up 3 bases and J gave up 9 bases, with 12 bases separating them.